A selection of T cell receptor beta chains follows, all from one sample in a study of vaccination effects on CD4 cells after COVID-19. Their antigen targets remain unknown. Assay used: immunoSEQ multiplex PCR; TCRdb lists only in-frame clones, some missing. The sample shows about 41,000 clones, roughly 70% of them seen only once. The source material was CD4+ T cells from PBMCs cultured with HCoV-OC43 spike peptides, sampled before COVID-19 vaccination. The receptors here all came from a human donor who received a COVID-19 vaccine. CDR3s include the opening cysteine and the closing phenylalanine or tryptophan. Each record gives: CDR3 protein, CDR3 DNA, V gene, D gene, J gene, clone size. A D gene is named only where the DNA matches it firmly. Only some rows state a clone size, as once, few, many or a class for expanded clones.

CDR3 protein: CASSLSPAGGRTGELFF
CDR3 DNA: TGTGCCAGCAGTTTATCCCCAGCGGGAGGACGGACCGGGGAGCTGTTTTTT
V gene: TRBV28
D gene: TRBD2
J gene: TRBJ2-2
clone size: -

CDR3 protein: CASSRTGGLDTQYF
CDR3 DNA: TGTGCCAGTAGCCGGACAGGGGGTTTAGATACGCAGTATTTT
V gene: TRBV19
D gene: TRBD1
J gene: TRBJ2-3
clone size: -

CDR3 protein: CASSGGQGYYEQYF
CDR3 DNA: TGCGCCAGCAGCGGGGGACAGGGGTACTACGAGCAGTACTTC
V gene: TRBV5-1
D gene: TRBD1
J gene: TRBJ2-7
clone size: -

CDR3 protein: CASSGRGGGSQFSDTQYF
CDR3 DNA: TGTGCCAGCAGCGGACGGGGTGGAGGGAGTCAATTTTCAGATACGCAGTATTTT
V gene: TRBV7-2
D gene: -
J gene: TRBJ2-3
clone size: -

CDR3 protein: CASSEGGGGEKLFF
CDR3 DNA: TGCGCCAGCAGTGAAGGTGGGGGTGGTGAAAAACTGTTTTTT
V gene: TRBV10-2
D gene: -
J gene: TRBJ1-4
clone size: few

CDR3 protein: CASSLGGKGYTF
CDR3 DNA: TGTGCCAGCAGCTTGGGTGGGAAAGGCTACACCTTC
V gene: TRBV5-5
D gene: -
J gene: TRBJ1-2
clone size: -

CDR3 protein: CSVSITGEGTEAFF
CDR3 DNA: TGCAGCGTTTCTATTACAGGGGAAGGAACTGAAGCTTTCTTT
V gene: TRBV29-1
D gene: TRBD1
J gene: TRBJ1-1
clone size: -

CDR3 protein: CASRLAGPQYF
CDR3 DNA: TGTGCCAGCAGGCTAGCGGGACCCCAATATTTT
V gene: TRBV28
D gene: TRBD2
J gene: TRBJ2-3
clone size: -

CDR3 protein: CASSYSGGFIYNEQFF
CDR3 DNA: TGTGCCAGCAGTTACTCGGGTGGGTTCATCTACAATGAGCAGTTCTTC
V gene: TRBV6-5
D gene: -
J gene: TRBJ2-1
clone size: -

CDR3 protein: CASSYFLEGNSPLHF
CDR3 DNA: TGTGCCAGCAGTTACTTCCTCGAAGGCAATTCACCCCTCCACTTT
V gene: TRBV6-6
D gene: -
J gene: TRBJ1-6
clone size: -

CDR3 protein: CASSQGGYSNQPQHF
CDR3 DNA: TGTGCCAGCAGCCAAGGAGGGTATAGCAATCAGCCCCAGCATTTT
V gene: TRBV3-1/TRBV3-2
D gene: -
J gene: TRBJ1-5
clone size: -

CDR3 protein: CAISGLAGETQYF
CDR3 DNA: TGTGCCATCAGCGGACTAGCAGGGGAGACCCAGTACTTC
V gene: TRBV10-3
D gene: TRBD2
J gene: TRBJ2-5
clone size: -

CDR3 protein: CASSPAAYSNQPQHF
CDR3 DNA: TGTGCCAGCTCACCGGCGGCTTATAGCAATCAGCCCCAGCATTTT
V gene: TRBV18
D gene: -
J gene: TRBJ1-5
clone size: few

CDR3 protein: CASSRTGAWQPQHF
CDR3 DNA: TGTGCCAGCAGCCGAACAGGGGCTTGGCAGCCCCAGCATTTT
V gene: TRBV27
D gene: TRBD1
J gene: TRBJ1-5
clone size: -

CDR3 protein: CASSQGVANEKLFF
CDR3 DNA: TGCGCCAGCAGCCAAGGGGTGGCGAATGAAAAACTGTTTTTT
V gene: TRBV4-1
D gene: -
J gene: TRBJ1-4
clone size: -

CDR3 protein: CASSLRMVGNEQFF
CDR3 DNA: TGTGCCAGCAGTTTACGAATGGTAGGGAATGAGCAGTTCTTC
V gene: TRBV2
D gene: -
J gene: TRBJ2-1
clone size: few

CDR3 protein: CASSEESGGGHYGYTF
CDR3 DNA: TGTGCCAGCAGTGAAGAATCCGGGGGGGGGCACTATGGCTACACCTTC
V gene: TRBV6-1
D gene: -
J gene: TRBJ1-2
clone size: -

CDR3 protein: CASSSGMPEQFF
CDR3 DNA: TGTGCCAGCAGCTCGGGCATGCCTGAGCAGTTCTTC
V gene: TRBV7-9
D gene: -
J gene: TRBJ2-1
clone size: few

CDR3 protein: CASSEEGTGTRKLFF
CDR3 DNA: TGTGCCAGCAGTGAAGAAGGGACAGGGACTCGAAAACTGTTTTTT
V gene: TRBV6-1
D gene: TRBD1
J gene: TRBJ1-4
clone size: -

CDR3 protein: CASSQEAREAFF
CDR3 DNA: TGTGCCAGCAGCCAAGAGGCGCGTGAAGCTTTCTTT
V gene: TRBV3-1/TRBV3-2
D gene: -
J gene: TRBJ1-1
clone size: few

CDR3 protein: CASSLEAGGYGYTF
CDR3 DNA: TGTGCCAGCAGCTTAGAAGCAGGGGGGTATGGCTACACCTTC
V gene: TRBV7-2
D gene: TRBD1
J gene: TRBJ1-2
clone size: many

CDR3 protein: CASSLDRVSGNTIYF
CDR3 DNA: TGTGCCAGCAGCCTAGACAGGGTCTCTGGAAACACCATATATTTT
V gene: TRBV7-2
D gene: TRBD1
J gene: TRBJ1-3
clone size: -

CDR3 protein: CASSAPGAGGRTDTQYF
CDR3 DNA: TGTGCCAGCAGCGCCCCGGGAGCGGGGGGGCGCACAGATACGCAGTATTTT
V gene: TRBV5-4
D gene: TRBD2
J gene: TRBJ2-3
clone size: -

CDR3 protein: CASKYGTASYEQYF
CDR3 DNA: TGTGCCAGCAAGTACGGGACCGCATCATACGAGCAGTACTTC
V gene: TRBV6-5
D gene: -
J gene: TRBJ2-7
clone size: once

CDR3 protein: CASSLVPEGYLFF
CDR3 DNA: TGCGCCAGCAGCTTGGTGCCCGAAGGGTATCTGTTCTTC
V gene: TRBV5-1
D gene: -
J gene: TRBJ2-1
clone size: -

CDR3 protein: CASSPLIRGGFGYTF
CDR3 DNA: TGCGCCAGCAGCCCCCTTATTCGAGGGGGCTTTGGCTACACCTTC
V gene: TRBV5-1
D gene: TRBD1
J gene: TRBJ1-2
clone size: few

CDR3 protein: CASSRRGTETQYF
CDR3 DNA: TGTGCCAGTTCAAGGCGGGGAACGGAGACCCAGTACTTC
V gene: TRBV12-3/TRBV12-4
D gene: -
J gene: TRBJ2-5
clone size: -

CDR3 protein: CSASGSNTEAFF
CDR3 DNA: TGCAGTGCTAGTGGCTCGAACACTGAAGCTTTCTTT
V gene: TRBV20-1
D gene: -
J gene: TRBJ1-1
clone size: -

CDR3 protein: CASSQEVRGGYNEQFF
CDR3 DNA: TGCGCCAGCAGCCAAGAAGTCCGCGGGGGGTACAATGAGCAGTTCTTC
V gene: TRBV4-3
D gene: TRBD2
J gene: TRBJ2-1
clone size: once

CDR3 protein: CASSMGGNDEQFF
CDR3 DNA: TGTGCCAGTAGTATGGGGGGGAACGATGAGCAGTTCTTC
V gene: TRBV19
D gene: TRBD2
J gene: TRBJ2-1
clone size: -

CDR3 protein: CASRGSDRIYGYTF
CDR3 DNA: TGTGCCAGTAGGGGATCGGACAGAATCTATGGCTACACCTTC
V gene: TRBV19
D gene: -
J gene: TRBJ1-2
clone size: -